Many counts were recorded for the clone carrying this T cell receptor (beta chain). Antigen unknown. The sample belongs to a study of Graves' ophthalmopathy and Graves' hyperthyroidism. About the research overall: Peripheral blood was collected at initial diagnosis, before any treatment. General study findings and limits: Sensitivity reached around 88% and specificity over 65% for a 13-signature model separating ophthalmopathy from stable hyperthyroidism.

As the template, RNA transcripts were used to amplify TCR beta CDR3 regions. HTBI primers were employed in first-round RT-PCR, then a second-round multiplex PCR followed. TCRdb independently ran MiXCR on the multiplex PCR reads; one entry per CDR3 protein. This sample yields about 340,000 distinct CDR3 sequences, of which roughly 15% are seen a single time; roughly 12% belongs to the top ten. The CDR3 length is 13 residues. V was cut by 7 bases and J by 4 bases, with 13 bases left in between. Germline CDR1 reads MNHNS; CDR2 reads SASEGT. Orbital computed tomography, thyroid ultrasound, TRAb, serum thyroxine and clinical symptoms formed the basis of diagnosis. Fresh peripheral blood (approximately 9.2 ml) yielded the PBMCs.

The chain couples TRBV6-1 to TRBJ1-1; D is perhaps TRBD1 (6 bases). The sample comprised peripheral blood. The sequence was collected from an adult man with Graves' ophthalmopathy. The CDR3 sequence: CASNDRWGTEAFF. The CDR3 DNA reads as TGTGCCAGCAACGACAGGTGGGGCACTGAAGCTTTCTTT.